Sequencing of this T cell receptor beta chain was carried out in a study of OX40 agonist ivuxolimab in advanced cancers. Profiled with immunoSEQ multiplex PCR; TCRdb holds only in-frame clones, not every one. The sample contains over 80,000 clones, approximately 89% of which appear only once. This CDR3 region has 15 residues. V gave up 4 bases and J gave up 15 bases, with 26 bases separating them. CDR1 SGDLS and CDR2 YYNGEE come from the germline V gene. Study-wide findings and caveats: Partial responders at 0.1-3.0 mg/kg had among the lowest clonal expansion. At 0.1 to 3.0 mg/kg, CD4+ and CD8+ blood T cells expanded clonally by week 6.

Notes on this clone: Its cognate antigen is unknown.

The chain combines TRBV9 with TRBJ2-1; possible D gene TRBD2, 8 bases. The sample in question was CD4+ or CD8+ T cells sorted from blood, obtained in a trial of the OX40 agonist ivuxolimab. The sequence was collected from an adult with an advanced solid tumor such as melanoma, head and neck, liver or kidney cancer. CDR3 sequence (DNA): TGTGCCAGCAGCTCTACCGGGCAACTTAGCGGGGACAGGTTCTTC. This encodes CASSSTGQLSGDRFF.